This T cell receptor (beta chain) was recovered during a study of T cell responses to AZD1222 COVID-19 vaccine. V lost 2 bases and J lost 3, with 5 bases in between. The length of the CDR3 is 13 residues. Germline V CDR1 and CDR2: MNHNS, SASEGT. Clones were read by immunoSEQ multiplex PCR, and TCRdb kept only the in-frame ones, dropping some. The repertoire holds approximately 61,000 clones, approximately 85% seen once, with roughly 25% in the top ten. This clonotype was obtained from an adult who received the AZD1222 COVID-19 vaccine. The sample consisted of peripheral blood, taken 28 days after the second AZD1222 dose. This rearrangement joins TRBV6-1 to TRBJ1-5, with D uncertain. CDR3 residues: CASSENLNQPQHF. In DNA, the CDR3 is TGTGCCAGCAGTGAAAATCTCAATCAGCCCCAGCATTTT.